The clone carrying this T cell receptor (beta chain) was seen a handful of times. CDR3 length equals 13 residues. V shed 3 bases and J shed 6 bases, with 11 bases lying between them. These data come from a study of early T cells in non-severe SARS-CoV-2 infection. TCRdb independently ran MiXCR on the 5' RACE reads; one entry per CDR3 protein. The data show tens of thousands of distinct CDR3 sequences, about 6.5% seen once. The chain combines TRBV12-3 or TRBV12-4 with TRBJ2-5; a weak D match, TRBD2 (6 bases). Here the sequenced sample was whole blood, taken at baseline. This clonotype was sampled from an adult who was a healthcare worker with PCR-confirmed SARS-CoV-2 infection or an uninfected control (not recorded which). CDR3 loop: CASSFDGRQTQYF. In nucleotides, the CDR3 is TGTGCCAGCAGTTTCGATGGGAGGCAGACCCAGTACTTC.